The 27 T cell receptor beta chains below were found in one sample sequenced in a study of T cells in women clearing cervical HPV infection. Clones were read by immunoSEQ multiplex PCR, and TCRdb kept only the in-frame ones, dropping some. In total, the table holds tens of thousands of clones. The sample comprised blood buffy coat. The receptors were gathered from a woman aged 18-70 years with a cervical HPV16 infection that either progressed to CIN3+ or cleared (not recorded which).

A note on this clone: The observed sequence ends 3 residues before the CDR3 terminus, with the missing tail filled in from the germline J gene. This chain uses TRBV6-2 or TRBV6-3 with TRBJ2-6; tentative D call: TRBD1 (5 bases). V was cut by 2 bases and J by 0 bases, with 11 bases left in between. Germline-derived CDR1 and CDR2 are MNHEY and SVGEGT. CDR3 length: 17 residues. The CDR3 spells CASSYATGSSGANVLTF. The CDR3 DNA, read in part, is TGTGCCAGCAGTTACGCCACAGGAAGCTCTGGGGCCAACGTC.

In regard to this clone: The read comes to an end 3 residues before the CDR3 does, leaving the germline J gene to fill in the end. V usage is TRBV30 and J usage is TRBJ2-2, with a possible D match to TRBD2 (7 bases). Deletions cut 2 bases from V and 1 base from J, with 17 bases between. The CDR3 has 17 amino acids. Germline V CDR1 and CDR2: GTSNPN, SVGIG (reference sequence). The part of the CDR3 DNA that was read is TGTGCCTGGAGTCAAAGGCGCGGGGGCCGGAACACCGGGGAG. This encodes CAWSQRRGGRNTGE. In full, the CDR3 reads CAWSQRRGGRNTGELFF.

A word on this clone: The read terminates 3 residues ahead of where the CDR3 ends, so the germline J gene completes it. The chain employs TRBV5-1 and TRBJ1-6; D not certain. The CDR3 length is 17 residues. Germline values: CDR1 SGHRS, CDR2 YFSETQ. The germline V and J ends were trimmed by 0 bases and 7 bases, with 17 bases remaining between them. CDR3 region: CASSLDSSGRANSPLHF. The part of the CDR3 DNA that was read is TGCGCCAGCAGCTTGGATTCCAGCGGACGGGCAAATTCACCC.

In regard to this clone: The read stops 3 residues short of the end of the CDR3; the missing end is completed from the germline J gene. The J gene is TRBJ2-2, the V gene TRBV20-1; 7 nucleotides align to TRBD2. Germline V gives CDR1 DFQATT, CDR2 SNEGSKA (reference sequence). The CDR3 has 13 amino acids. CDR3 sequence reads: CSARLAGREKLFF. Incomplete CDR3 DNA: TGCAGTGCTAGACTGGCAGGGAGGGAAAAG.

The sequenced part of the CDR3 DNA is TGTGCCAGCAGCCCCGGGAATCCGGGACTAGGACCCGAG. Residues: CASSPGNPGLGPE. In full, the CDR3 reads CASSPGNPGLGPEQYF. The rearrangement joins TRBV7-6 to TRBJ2-7; 8 bases are a match to TRBD2. From the germline J gene comes the end of the CDR3, since the read stops 3 residues before it. This CDR3 contains 16 residues. Per germline, CDR1 SGHVS and CDR2 FNYEAQ. The ends lost 5 bases at V and 6 bases at J; junction bases unmatched: 15.

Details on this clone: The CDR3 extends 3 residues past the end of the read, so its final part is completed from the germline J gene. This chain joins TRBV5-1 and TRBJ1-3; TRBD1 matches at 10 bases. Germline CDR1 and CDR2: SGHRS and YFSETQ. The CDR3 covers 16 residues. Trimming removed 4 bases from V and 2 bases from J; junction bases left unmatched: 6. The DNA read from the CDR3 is TGCGCCAGCAGCCTAGGGGACAGGGGTACTGGAAACACC. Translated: CASSLGDRGTGNT. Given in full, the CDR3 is CASSLGDRGTGNTIYF.

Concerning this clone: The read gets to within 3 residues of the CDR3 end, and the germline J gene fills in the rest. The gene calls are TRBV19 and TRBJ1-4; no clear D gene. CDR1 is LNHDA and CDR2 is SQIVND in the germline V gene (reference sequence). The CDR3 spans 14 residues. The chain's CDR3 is CARPIPSYNSPLFF. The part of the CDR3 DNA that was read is TGTGCCAGGCCAATCCCCTCCTATAATTCACCA.

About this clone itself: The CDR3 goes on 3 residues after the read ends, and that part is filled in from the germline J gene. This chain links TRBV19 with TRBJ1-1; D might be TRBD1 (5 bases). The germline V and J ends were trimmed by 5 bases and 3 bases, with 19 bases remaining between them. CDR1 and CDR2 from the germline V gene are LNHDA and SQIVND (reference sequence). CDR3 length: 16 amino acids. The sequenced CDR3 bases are TGTGCCAGTAGTTCCCGTCCGATTCGAGGGGACACTGAA. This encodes CASSSRPIRGDTE. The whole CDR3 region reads CASSSRPIRGDTEAFF.

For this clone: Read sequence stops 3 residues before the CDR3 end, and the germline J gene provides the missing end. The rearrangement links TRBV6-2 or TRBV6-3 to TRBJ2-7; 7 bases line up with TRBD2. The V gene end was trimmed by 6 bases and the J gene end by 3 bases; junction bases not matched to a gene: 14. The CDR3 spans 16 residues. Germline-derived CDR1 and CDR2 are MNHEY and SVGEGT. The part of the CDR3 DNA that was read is TGTGCCAGCAGCTCCCCCTGGGGGGGAGACCTCTACGAG. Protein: CASSSPWGGDLYE. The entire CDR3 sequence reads CASSSPWGGDLYEQYF.

The CDR3 bases that were read are TGTGCCTTCCCAGAAAAAAGACAGGGCGTATGCGAG. Protein: CAFPEKRQGVCE. The complete CDR3 protein is CAFPEKRQGVCEQYF. The genes are TRBV6-4 and TRBJ2-7; 7 bases fit TRBD1. Read data end 3 residues before the CDR3 end; the end is taken from the germline J gene. Germline-derived CDR1 and CDR2 are MRHNA and SNTAGT. The trim removed 11 bases at V and 6 bases at J, leaving 19 bases unmatched. The CDR3 covers 15 residues.

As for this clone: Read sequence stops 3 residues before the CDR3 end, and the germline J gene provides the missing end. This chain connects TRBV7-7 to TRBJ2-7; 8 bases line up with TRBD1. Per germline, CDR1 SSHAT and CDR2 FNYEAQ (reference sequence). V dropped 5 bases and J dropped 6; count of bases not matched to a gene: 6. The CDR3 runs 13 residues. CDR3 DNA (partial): TGTGCCAGCAGCCCGGACAGGGTGGGCGAG. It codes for CASSPDRVGE. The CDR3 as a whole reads CASSPDRVGEQYF.

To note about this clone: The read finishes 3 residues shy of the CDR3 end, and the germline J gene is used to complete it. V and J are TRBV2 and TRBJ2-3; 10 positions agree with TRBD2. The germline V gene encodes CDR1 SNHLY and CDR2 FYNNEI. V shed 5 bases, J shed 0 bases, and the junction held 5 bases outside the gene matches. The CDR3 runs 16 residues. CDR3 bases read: TGTGCCAGCAGTTCGGGACTAGCGAGAAGCACAGATACG. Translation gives CASSSGLARSTDT. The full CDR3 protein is CASSSGLARSTDTQYF.

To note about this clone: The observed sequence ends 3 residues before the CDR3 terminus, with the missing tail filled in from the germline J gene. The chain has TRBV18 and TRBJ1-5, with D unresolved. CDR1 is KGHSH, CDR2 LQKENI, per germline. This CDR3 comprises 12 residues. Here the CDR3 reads CASSPSTDPQHF. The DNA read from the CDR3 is TGTGCCAGCTCACCAAGCACAGATCCC.

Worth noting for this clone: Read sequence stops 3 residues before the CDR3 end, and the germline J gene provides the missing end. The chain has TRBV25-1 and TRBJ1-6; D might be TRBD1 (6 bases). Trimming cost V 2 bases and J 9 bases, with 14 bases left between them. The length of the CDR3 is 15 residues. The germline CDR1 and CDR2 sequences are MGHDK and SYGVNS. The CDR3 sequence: CASSEQGWYGSPLHF. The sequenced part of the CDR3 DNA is TGTGCCAGCAGTGAACAGGGGTGGTATGGTTCACCC.

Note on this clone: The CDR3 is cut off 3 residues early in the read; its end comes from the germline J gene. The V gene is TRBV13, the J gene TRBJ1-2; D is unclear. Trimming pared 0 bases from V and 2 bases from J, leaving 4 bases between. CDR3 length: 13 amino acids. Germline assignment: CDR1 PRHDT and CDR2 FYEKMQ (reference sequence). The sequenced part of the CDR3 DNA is TGTGCCAGCAGCTTAGGGCAGAACTATGGC. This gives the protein CASSLGQNYG. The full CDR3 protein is CASSLGQNYGYTF. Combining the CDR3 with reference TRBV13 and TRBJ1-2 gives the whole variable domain AAGVIQSPRHLIKEKRETATLKCYPIPRHDTVYWYQQGPGQDPQFLISFYEKMQSDKGSIPDRFSAQQFSDYHSELNMSSLELGDSALYFCASSLGQNYGYTFGSGTRLTVV.

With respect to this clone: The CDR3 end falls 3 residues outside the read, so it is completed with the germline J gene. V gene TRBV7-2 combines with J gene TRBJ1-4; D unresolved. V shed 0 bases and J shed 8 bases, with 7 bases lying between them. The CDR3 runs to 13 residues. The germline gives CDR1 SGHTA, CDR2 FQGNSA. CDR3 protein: CASSLAPGEKLFF. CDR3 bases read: TGTGCCAGCAGCTTAGCGCCAGGCGAAAAA.

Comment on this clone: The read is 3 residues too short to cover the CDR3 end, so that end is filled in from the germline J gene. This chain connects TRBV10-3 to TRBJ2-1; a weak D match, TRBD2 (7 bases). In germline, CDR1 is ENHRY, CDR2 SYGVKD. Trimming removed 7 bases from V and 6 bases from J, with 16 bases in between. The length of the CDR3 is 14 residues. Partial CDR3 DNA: TGTGCCATCAAGTGGGGGGGCCAGAGCAATGAG. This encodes CAIKWGGQSNE. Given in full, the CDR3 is CAIKWGGQSNEQFF.

Partial CDR3 DNA: TGTGCCAGCAGCCCCTGGGGGGGTGTAGGATACGAC. It codes for CASSPWGGVGYD. The whole CDR3 region reads CASSPWGGVGYDYTF. This chain uses TRBV7-9 with TRBJ1-2; possibly TRBD1 for D (5 bases). The CDR3 end falls 3 residues outside the read, so it is completed with the germline J gene. The germline CDR1 and CDR2 sequences are SEHNR and FQNEAQ (reference sequence). This CDR3 has 15 amino acids. Together with reference TRBV7-9 and TRBJ1-2, the CDR3 gives the full variable domain: DTGVSQNPRHKITKRGQNVTFRCDPISEHNRLYWYRQTLGQGPEFLTYFQNEAQLEKSRLLSDRFSAERPKGSFSTLEIQRTEQGDSAMYLCASSPWGGVGYDYTFGSGTRLTVV.

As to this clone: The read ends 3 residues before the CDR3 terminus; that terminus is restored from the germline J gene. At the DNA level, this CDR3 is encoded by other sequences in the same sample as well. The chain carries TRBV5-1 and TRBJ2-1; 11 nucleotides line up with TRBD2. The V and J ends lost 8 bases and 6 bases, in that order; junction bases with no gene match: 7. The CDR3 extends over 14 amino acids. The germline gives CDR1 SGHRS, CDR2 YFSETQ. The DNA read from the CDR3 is TGCGCCAGTCGGATAGCGGGGGGGTCCAATGAG. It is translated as CASRIAGGSNE. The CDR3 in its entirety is CASRIAGGSNEQFF.

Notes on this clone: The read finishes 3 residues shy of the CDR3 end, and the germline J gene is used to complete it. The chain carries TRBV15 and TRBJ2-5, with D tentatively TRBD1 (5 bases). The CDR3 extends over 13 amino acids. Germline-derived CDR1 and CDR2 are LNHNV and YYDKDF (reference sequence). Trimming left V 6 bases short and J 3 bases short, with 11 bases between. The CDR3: CATRYGAEETQYF. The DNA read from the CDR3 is TGTGCCACCAGGTATGGGGCGGAAGAGACC.

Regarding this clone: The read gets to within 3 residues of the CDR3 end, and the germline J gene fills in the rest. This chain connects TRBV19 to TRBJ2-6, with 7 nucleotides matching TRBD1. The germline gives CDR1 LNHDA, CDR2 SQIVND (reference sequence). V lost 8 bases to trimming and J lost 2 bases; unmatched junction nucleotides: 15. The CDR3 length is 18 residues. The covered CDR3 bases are TGTGCCAGTCGGAGACAGGGCCCAATCCGTCCTGGGGCCAACGTC. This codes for CASRRQGPIRPGANV. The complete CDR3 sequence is CASRRQGPIRPGANVLTF.

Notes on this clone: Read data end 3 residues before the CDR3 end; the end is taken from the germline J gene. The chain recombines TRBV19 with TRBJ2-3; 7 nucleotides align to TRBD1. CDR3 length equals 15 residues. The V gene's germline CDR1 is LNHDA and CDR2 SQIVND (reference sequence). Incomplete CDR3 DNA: TGTGCCAGTAGCCCGATAGGGGGCGCATCCGAGACG. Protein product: CASSPIGGASET. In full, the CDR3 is CASSPIGGASETQYF. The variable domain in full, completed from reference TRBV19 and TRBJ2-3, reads DGGITQSPKYLFRKEGQNVTLSCEQNLNHDAMYWYRQDPGQGLRLIYYSQIVNDFQKGDIAEGYSVSREKKESFPLTVTSAQKNPTAFYLCASSPIGGASETQYFGPGTRLTVL.

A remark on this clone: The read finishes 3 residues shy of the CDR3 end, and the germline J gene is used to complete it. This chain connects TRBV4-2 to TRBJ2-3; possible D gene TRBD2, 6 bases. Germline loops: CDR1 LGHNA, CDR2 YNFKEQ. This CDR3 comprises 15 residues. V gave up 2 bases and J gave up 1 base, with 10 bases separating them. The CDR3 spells CASSQFPGGTDTQYF. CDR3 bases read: TGTGCCAGCAGCCAATTTCCGGGGGGCACAGATACG.

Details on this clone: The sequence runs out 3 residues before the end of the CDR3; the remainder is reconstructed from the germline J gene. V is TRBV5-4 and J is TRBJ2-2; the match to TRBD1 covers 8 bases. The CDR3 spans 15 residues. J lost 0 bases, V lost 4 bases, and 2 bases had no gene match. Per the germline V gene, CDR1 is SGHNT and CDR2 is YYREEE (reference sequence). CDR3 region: CASSTGGTNTGELFF. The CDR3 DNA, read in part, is TGTGCCAGCAGCACAGGGGGAACGAACACCGGGGAG.

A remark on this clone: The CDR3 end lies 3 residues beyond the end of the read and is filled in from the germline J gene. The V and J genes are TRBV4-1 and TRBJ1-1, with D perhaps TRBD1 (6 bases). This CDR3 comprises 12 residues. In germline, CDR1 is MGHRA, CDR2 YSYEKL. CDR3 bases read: TGCGCCAGCAGCCAACAGGGGTTTGAG. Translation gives CASSQQGFE. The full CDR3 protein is CASSQQGFEAFF.

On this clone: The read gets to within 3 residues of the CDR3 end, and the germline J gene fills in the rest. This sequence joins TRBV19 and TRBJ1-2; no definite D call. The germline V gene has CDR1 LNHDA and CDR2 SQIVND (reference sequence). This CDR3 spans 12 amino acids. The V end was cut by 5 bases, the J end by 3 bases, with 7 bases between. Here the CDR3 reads CASSQGYYGYTF. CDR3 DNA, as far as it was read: TGTGCCAGTAGTCAAGGGTACTATGGC.

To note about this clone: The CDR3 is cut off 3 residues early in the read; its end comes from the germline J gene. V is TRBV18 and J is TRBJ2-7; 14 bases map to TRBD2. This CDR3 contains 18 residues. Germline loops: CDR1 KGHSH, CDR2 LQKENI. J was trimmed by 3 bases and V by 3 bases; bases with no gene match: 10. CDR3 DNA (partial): TGTGCCAGCTCACCGACTAGCGGGGGGGCCTTAATCTTCTACGAG. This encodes CASSPTSGGALIFYE. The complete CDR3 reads CASSPTSGGALIFYEQYF.